A single sample is the source of the 10 T cell receptor beta chains below, sequenced in a study of blood T cell repertoires in COVID-19. Sequencing used immunoSEQ multiplex PCR; TCRdb keeps in-frame clones, though not all of them. The repertoire has roughly 79,000 clones, around 88% of them found once; the top ten carry approximately 4.9%. The sample consisted of peripheral blood. The receptors were sampled from an elderly woman with active or convalescent COVID-19.

The gene calls are TRBV18 and TRBJ1-2; D is ambiguous. Trimming pared 5 bases from V and 4 bases from J, leaving 17 bases between. Per germline, CDR1 KGHSH and CDR2 LQKENI. The CDR3 is 15 amino acids. The CDR3 region has the DNA TGTGCCAGCTCAATCGCGGACGGAGGATTCTATGGCTACACCTTC. Its translation: CASSIADGGFYGYTF.

V is TRBV5-6 and J is TRBJ2-7; perhaps TRBD2 as D (5 bases). The CDR3 is made up of 15 amino acids. Germline V gene lookup returns CDR1 SGHDT and CDR2 YYEEEE. Trimming left V 6 bases short and J 5 bases short, with 21 bases between. CDR3 sequence (DNA): TGTGCCAGCACCTCACGCCGGACTGTGCTGAACGAGCAGTACTTC. It specifies CASTSRRTVLNEQYF.

This sequence joins TRBV5-6 and TRBJ2-7; 7 bases fit TRBD2. CDR3 length equals 13 residues. Losses at the gene ends were 3 bases for V and 4 bases for J; bases not matched to a gene: 4. Germline-derived CDR1 and CDR2 are SGHDT and YYEEEE. CDR3 protein: CASSWDYEYEQYF. The DNA of the CDR3 is TGTGCCAGCAGCTGGGACTATGAATACGAGCAGTACTTC.

V gene TRBV6-1 combines with J gene TRBJ1-5; D is ambiguous. V lost 2 bases, J lost 1 base, and 9 bases lay in between. The CDR3 covers 15 residues. CDR1 and CDR2 from the germline V gene are MNHNS and SASEGT. CDR3 in amino acids: CASSERERSNQPQHF. The CDR3 DNA reads TGTGCCAGCAGTGAACGGGAAAGGAGCAATCAGCCCCAGCATTTT.

The rearrangement uses TRBV9 and TRBJ2-5, with TRBD1 identical over 8 bases. J gave up 2 bases and V 0 bases, and 3 bases lay outside the gene matches. Germline assignment: CDR1 SGDLS and CDR2 YYNGEE. The CDR3 extends over 15 amino acids. The CDR3 nucleotides are TGTGCCAGCAGCGTAGGGGGGGACAGGCAAGAGACCCAGTACTTC. It yields the protein CASSVGGDRQETQYF.

This clone has a single count. The V gene is TRBV30, the J gene TRBJ1-1; D is undetermined. The V end was cut by 0 bases, the J end by 1 base, with 9 bases between. Germline CDR1 is GTSNPN and CDR2 is SVGIG (reference sequence). CDR3 size: 14 residues. The CDR3, as DNA: TGTGCCTGGAGTGTACGATCGGGGAACACTGAAGCTTTCTTT. As protein: CAWSVRSGNTEAFF.

A word on this clone: A much larger clone differs from this one at a single base, so this may be a read error. The chain employs TRBV7-9 and TRBJ2-7; D not resolved. CDR3 length: 11 residues. Germline V lookup: CDR1 SEHNR, CDR2 FQNEAQ (reference sequence). Trimming cost V 5 bases and J 2 bases, with 4 bases left between them. CDR3 in amino acids: CASSPTYEQYF. Written as DNA, the CDR3 is TGTGCCAGCAGCCCAACCTACGAGCAGTACTTC.

This clone has only a few counts. This chain connects TRBV29-1 to TRBJ1-2; a weak D match, TRBD1 (5 bases). Looked up from germline, CDR1 is SQVTM and CDR2 is ANQGSEA. The germline V and J ends were trimmed by 6 bases and 5 bases, with 19 bases remaining between them. CDR3 length equals 14 residues. The CDR3 DNA reads TGCAGCGTCCCCGCGGGGCAGGGAAAGTATGGCTACACCTTC. Its protein product is CSVPAGQGKYGYTF.

This chain links TRBV3-1 (or the pseudogene TRBV3-2) with TRBJ2-7, with no clear D. The CDR3 is 14 residues long. CDR1 and CDR2 from the germline V gene are LGHDT and YNNKEL (reference sequence). Trimming cost V 1 base and J 6 bases, with 13 bases left between them. The CDR3 loop reads CASSQALRNGEQYF. CDR3 DNA: TGTGCCAGCAGCCAAGCCCTACGAAACGGCGAGCAGTACTTC.

The count of this clone is one. The chain is built from TRBV19 and TRBJ1-1; 7 nucleotides align to TRBD1. The trim removed 6 bases at V and 1 base at J, leaving 5 bases unmatched. The germline V gene encodes CDR1 LNHDA and CDR2 SQIVND (reference sequence). This CDR3 comprises 14 residues. The CDR3 sequence: CASSLRDRNTEAFF. As DNA, the CDR3 is TGTGCCAGTAGCCTCCGGGACAGGAACACTGAAGCTTTCTTT.